This T cell receptor beta chain was obtained from a study of CD8 T cells in Susac syndrome. The RNA input was about 0.5 to 1 ug, and it was reverse transcribed with random hexamers. Using its own MiXCR run on the immunoSEQ multiplex PCR reads, TCRdb lists one record per CDR3 protein. The sample records about 300,000 distinct CDR3 sequences, around 90% being singletons. Germline V CDR1 and CDR2: LGHNA, YNFKEQ. This CDR3 has 13 amino acids. With 3 bases removed from V and 6 bases from J, the gap between germline ends came to 9 bases. This TCR came from a human donor with multiple sclerosis. V and J are TRBV4-2 and TRBJ1-5; no definite D call. Sequenced: CD4+ T cells from PBMCs. CDR3 DNA sequence: TGTGCCAGCAGCCAGGGCCTTCGTCAGCCCCAGCATTTT. Amino acid sequence: CASSQGLRQPQHF.